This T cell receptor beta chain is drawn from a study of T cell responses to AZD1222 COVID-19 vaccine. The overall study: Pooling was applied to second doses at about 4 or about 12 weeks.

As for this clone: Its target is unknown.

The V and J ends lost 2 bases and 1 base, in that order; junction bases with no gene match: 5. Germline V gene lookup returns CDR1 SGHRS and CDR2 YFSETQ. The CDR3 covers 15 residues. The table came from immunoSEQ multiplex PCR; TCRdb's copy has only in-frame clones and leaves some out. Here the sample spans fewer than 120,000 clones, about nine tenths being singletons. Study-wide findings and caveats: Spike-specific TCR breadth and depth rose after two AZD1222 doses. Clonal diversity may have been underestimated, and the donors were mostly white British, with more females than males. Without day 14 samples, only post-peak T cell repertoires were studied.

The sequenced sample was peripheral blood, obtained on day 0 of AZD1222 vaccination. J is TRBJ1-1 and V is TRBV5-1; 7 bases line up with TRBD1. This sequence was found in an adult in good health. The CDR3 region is CASSLQGSKNTEAFF. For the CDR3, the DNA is TGCGCCAGCAGCTTACAGGGGAGTAAGAACACTGAAGCTTTCTTT.